This T cell receptor beta chain is from a study of neurological immune-mediated disorders. Notes on the study in general: No sharing of CDR3 amino acid sequences was observed among expanded clones across subjects, suggesting private repertoires in all groups.

A 10-nucleotide random UMI tagged transcripts in template-switch 5'RACE cDNA synthesis. A single record per CDR3 protein comes from TCRdb applying MiXCR to the 5' RACE reads. The top ten hold about 1.9% of the sample, which has approximately 50,000 distinct CDR3 sequences, 7% to 10% seen once. This clonotype was observed many times. The antigen is not known. The sample's time point: longitudinal time-point 3. CDR1 is SQVTM and CDR2 is ANQGSEA in the germline V gene. The CDR3 consists of 14 residues. V was pared by 3 bases and J by 2 bases, with 13 bases between. This TCR came from a woman aged 40 to 50 in good health. The chain employs TRBV29-1 and TRBJ1-2; D uncertain. Sequenced material: PBMCs. This chain's CDR3 is CSVEERNLNYGYTF. The CDR3 DNA is TGCAGCGTTGAGGAGCGGAACCTGAACTATGGCTACACCTTC.